This TCR beta chain was sequenced in a study of CD8 T cells in Susac syndrome. RNA totalling about 0.5 to 1 ug underwent reverse transcription with random hexamers. A single record per CDR3 protein comes from TCRdb applying MiXCR to the immunoSEQ multiplex PCR reads. The sample carries around 270,000 distinct CDR3 sequences, approximately 90% recorded once. Stable or active relapsing-remitting multiple sclerosis, untreated and meeting revised McDonald criteria, defined the controls. The germline gives CDR1 SQVTM, CDR2 ANQGSEA. The CDR3 consists of 18 residues. Trimming removed 1 base from V and 10 bases from J; junction bases left unmatched: 18.

The genes are TRBV29-1 and TRBJ2-1; 11 bases line up with TRBD2. What was sequenced was CD8+ T cells from PBMCs. This sequence originates from a human donor with multiple sclerosis. This chain's CDR3 is CSVEGGSVRSGRGGEQFF. The CDR3 bases are TGCAGCGTTGAAGGGGGTTCGGTCCGTAGCGGGAGGGGCGGAGAGCAGTTCTTC.